This entry concerns a single T cell receptor (beta chain). As yet, its antigen is unknown. In preparing the TRB cDNA libraries, 5' RACE with UMI labels was used. For each CDR3 protein, TCRdb gives one entry from its re-call of the 5' RACE reads, without DNA. The sample table sets out 100,000 to 150,000 distinct CDR3 sequences. This sample is drawn from a study of CXCR3-negative and CXCR3-positive naive CD8 T cells. Whole-study results and caveats: A higher hydrophobicity marked the TRB CDR3s of CXCR3-positive naive cells versus CXCR3-negative naive cells. Both naive subsets carried similar amounts of surface CD5, so TCR strength was inferred from TRB CDR3 properties. TRBV-TRBJ usage matched between naive CXCR3-negative and CXCR3-positive cells but not between memory cells.

From germline, CDR1 is SQVTM and CDR2 ANQGSEA. CDR3 length equals 15 residues. The receptor was derived from a human donor in good health. Some clones in this sample may be carry-over from other donors' samples. The sequenced material came from naive CXCR3- CD8+ T cells from blood. Subset denoted: CD45RO-CCR7+CD27+CD95- naive CD8+ T cells lacking CXCR3 (TNR3-). The V gene is TRBV29-1, the J gene TRBJ1-4; the D gene TCRdb calls, TRBD1, cannot be checked with no DNA. The CDR3 region is CSVDLGQGANEKLFF.